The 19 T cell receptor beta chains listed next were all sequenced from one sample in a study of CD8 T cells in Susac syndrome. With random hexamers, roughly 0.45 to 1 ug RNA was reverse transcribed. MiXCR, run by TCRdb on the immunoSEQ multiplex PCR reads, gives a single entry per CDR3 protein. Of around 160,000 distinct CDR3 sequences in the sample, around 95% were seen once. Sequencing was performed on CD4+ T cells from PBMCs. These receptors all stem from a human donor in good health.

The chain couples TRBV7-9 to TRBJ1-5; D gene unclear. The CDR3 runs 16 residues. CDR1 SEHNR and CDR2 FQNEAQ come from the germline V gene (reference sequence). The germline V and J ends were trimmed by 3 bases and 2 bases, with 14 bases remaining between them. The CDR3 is CASSFSLGRGNQPQHF. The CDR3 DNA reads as TGTGCCAGCAGCTTCAGCCTCGGGCGGGGCAATCAGCCCCAGCATTTT.

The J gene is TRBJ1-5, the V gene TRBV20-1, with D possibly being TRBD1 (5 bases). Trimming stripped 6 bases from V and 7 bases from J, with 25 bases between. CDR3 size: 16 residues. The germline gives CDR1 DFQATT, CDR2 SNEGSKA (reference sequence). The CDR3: CSATIAAGISGQPQHF. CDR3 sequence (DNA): TGCAGTGCAACCATAGCCGCAGGGATCAGCGGCCAGCCCCAGCATTTT.

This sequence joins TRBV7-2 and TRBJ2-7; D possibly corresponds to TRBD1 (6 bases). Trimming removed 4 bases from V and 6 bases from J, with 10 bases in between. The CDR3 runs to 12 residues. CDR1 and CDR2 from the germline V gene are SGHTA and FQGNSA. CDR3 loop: CASSSDRPEQYF. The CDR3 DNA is TGTGCCAGCAGCTCCGACAGGCCCGAGCAGTACTTC.

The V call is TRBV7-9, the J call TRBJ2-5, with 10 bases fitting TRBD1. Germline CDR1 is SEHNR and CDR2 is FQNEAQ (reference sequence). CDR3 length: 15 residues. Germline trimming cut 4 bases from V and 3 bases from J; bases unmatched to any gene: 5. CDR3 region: CASSWGQGPEETQYF. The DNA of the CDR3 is TGTGCCAGCAGCTGGGGACAGGGGCCCGAAGAGACCCAGTACTTC.

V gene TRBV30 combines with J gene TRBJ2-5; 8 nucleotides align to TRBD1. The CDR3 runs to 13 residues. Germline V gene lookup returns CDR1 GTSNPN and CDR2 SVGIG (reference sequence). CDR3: CASTGTGQETQYF. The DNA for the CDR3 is TGTGCTTCTACCGGGACAGGCCAAGAGACCCAGTACTTC.

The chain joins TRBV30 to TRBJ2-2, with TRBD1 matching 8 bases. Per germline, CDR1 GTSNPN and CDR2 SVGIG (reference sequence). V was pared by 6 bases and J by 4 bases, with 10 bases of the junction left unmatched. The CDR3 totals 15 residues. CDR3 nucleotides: TGTGCCTGTCCAAAGAGGACAGGGACCACCGGGGAGCTGTTTTTT. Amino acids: CACPKRTGTTGELFF.

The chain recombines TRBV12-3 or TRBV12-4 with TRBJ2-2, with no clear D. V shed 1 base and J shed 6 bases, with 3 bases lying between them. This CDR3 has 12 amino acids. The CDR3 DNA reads TGTGCCAGCAGTTTAGGGGCCGGGGAGCTGTTTTTT. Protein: CASSLGAGELFF.

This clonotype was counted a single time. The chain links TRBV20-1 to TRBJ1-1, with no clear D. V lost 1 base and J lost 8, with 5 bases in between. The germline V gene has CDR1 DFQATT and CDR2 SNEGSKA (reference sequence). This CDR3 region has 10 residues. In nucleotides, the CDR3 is TGCAGTGCTAGAGTAGGGGAAGCTTTCTTT. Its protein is CSARVGEAFF.

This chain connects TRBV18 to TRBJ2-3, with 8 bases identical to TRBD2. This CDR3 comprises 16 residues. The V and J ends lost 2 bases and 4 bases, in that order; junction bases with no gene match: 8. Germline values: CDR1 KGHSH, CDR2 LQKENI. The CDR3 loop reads CASSPGKRGIADTQYF. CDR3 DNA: TGTGCCAGCTCACCAGGGAAGCGGGGGATCGCAGATACGCAGTATTTT.

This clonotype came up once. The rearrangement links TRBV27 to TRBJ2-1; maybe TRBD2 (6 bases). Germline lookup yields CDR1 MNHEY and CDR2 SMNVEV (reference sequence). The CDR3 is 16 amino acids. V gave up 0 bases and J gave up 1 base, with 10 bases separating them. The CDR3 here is CASSLSLAPSYNEQFF. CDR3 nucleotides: TGTGCCAGCAGTTTATCACTAGCCCCTTCCTACAATGAGCAGTTCTTC.

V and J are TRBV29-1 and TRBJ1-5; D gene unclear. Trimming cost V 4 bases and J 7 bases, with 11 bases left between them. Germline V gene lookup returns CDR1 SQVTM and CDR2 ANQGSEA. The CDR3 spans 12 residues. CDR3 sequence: CSVGGPPQPQHF. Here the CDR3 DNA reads TGCAGCGTTGGTGGCCCCCCCCAGCCCCAGCATTTT.

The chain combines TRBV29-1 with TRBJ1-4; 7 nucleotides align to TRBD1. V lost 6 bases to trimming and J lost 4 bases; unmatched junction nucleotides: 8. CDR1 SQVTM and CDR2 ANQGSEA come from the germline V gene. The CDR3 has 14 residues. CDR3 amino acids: CSVTQGTVNEKLFF. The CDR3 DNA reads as TGCAGCGTGACACAAGGGACAGTTAATGAAAAACTGTTTTTT.

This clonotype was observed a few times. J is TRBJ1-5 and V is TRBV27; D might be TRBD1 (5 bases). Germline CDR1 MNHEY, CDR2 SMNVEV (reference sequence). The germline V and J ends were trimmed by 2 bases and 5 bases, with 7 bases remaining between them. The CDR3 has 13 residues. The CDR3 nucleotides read TGTGCCAGCAGTTTAACGGGGGATCAGCCCCAGCATTTT. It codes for CASSLTGDQPQHF.

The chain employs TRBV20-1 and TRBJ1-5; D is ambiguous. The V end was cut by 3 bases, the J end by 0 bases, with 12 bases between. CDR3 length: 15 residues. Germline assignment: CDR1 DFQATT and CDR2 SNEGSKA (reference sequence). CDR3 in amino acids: CSASYPADSNQPQHF. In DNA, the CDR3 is TGCAGTGCTAGCTACCCGGCAGATAGCAATCAGCCCCAGCATTTT.

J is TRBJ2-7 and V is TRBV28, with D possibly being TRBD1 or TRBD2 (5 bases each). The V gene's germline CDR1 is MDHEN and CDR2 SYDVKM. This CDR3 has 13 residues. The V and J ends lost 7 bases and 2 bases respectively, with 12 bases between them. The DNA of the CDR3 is TGTGCCAGCATAGGGACCGCCACCTACGAGCAGTACTTC. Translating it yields CASIGTATYEQYF.

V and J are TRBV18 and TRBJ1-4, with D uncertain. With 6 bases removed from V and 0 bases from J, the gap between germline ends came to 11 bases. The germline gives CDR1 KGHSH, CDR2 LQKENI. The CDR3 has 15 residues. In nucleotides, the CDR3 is TGTGCCAGCTCCCCGGTGGGAGCAACTAATGAAAAACTGTTTTTT. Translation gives CASSPVGATNEKLFF.

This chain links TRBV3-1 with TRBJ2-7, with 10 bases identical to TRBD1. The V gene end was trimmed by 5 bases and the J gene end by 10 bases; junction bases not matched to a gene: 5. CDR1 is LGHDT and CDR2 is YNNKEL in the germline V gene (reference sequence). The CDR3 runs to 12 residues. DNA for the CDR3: TGTGCCAGCAGCAGCCGGGACAGGGGTCAGTACTTC. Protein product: CASSSRDRGQYF.

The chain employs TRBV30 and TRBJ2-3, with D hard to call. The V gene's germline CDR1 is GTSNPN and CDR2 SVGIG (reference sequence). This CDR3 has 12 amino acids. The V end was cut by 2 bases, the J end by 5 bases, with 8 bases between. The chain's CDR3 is CAWSPQRDTQYF. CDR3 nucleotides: TGTGCCTGGAGTCCCCAGCGAGATACGCAGTATTTT.

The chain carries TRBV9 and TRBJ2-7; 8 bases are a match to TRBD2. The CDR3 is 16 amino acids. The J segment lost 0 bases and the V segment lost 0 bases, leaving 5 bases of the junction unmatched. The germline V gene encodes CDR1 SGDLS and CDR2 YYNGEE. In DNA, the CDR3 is TGTGCCAGCAGCGTAGAAGCGGGGGTAGTCTCCTACGAGCAGTACTTC. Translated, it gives CASSVEAGVVSYEQYF.